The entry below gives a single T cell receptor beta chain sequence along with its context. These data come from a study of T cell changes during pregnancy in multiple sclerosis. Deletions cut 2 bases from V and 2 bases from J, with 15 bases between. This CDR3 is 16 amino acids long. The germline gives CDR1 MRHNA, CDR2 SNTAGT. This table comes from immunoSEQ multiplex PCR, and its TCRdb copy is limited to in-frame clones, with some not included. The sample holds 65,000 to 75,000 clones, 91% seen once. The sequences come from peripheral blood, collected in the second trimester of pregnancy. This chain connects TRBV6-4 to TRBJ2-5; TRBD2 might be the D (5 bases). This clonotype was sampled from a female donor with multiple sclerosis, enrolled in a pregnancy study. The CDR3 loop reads CASSDQSGSGQETQYF. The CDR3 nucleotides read TGTGCCAGCAGTGACCAGAGTGGGAGTGGTCAAGAGACCCAGTACTTC.